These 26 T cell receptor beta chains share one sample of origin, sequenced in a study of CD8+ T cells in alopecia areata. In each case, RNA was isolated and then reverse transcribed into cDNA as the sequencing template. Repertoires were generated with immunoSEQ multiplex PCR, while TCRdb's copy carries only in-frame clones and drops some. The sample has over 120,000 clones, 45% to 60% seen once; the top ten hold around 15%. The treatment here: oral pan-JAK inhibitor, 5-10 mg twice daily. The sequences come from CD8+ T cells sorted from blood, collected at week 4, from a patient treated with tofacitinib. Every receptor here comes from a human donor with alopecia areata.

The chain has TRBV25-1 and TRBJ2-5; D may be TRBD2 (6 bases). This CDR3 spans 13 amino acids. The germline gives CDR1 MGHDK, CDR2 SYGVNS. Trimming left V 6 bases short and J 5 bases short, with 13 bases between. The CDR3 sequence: CASSGGRGETQYF. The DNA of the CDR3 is TGTGCCAGCAGCGGAGGGAGAGGGGAGACCCAGTACTTC.

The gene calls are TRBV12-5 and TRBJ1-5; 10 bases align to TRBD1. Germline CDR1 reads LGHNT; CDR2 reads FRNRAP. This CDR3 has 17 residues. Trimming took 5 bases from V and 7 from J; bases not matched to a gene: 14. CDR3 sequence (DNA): TGTGCTAGTGGTCTCCCCTCCTCCGGGACAGGGGACCAGCCCCAGCATTTT. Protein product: CASGLPSSGTGDQPQHF.

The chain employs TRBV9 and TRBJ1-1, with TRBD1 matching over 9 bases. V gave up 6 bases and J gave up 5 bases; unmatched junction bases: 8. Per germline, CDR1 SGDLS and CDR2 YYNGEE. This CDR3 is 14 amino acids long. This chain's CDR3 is CASNPTGGLTEAFF. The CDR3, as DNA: TGTGCCAGCAACCCGACAGGGGGGCTGACTGAAGCTTTCTTT.

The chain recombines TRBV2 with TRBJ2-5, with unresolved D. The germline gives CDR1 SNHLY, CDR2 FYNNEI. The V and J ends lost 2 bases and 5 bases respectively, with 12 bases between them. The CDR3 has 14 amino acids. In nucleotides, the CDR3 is TGTGCCAGCAGTGAATGGGTGGTGAAGGAGACCCAGTACTTC. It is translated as CASSEWVVKETQYF.

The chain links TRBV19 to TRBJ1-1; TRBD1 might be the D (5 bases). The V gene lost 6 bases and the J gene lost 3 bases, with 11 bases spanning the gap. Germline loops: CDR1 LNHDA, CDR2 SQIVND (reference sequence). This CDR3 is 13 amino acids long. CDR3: CASRDSGDTEAFF. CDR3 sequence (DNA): TGTGCCAGTAGAGACAGTGGGGACACTGAAGCTTTCTTT. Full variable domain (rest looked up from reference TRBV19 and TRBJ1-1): DGGITQSPKYLFRKEGQNVTLSCEQNLNHDAMYWYRQDPGQGLRLIYYSQIVNDFQKGDIAEGYSVSREKKESFPLTVTSAQKNPTAFYLCASRDSGDTEAFFGQGTRLTVV.

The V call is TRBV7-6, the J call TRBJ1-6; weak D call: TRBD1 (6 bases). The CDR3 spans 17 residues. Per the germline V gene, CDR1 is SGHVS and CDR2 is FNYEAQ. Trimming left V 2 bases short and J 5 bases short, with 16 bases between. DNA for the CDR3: TGTGCCAGCAGCTTAAGGGCAGGGGATTATGATAATTCACCCCTCCACTTT. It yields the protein CASSLRAGDYDNSPLHF.

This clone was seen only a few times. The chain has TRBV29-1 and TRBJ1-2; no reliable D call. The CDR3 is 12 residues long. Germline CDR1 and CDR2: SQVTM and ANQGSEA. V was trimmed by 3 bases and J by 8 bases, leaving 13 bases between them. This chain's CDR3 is CSVERRDEGYTF. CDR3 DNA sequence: TGCAGCGTTGAGCGGAGGGATGAGGGCTACACCTTC.

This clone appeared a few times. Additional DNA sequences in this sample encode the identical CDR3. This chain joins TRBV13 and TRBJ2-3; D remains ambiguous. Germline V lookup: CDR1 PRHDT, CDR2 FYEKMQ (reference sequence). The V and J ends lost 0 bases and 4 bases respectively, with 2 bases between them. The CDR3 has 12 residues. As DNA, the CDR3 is TGTGCCAGCAGCTTAGGCTCAGATACGCAGTATTTT. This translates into CASSLGSDTQYF.

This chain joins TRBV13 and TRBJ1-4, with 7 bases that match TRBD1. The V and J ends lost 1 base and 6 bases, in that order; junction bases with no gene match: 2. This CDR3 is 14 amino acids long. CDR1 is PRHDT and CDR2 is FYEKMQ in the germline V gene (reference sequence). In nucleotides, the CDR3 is TGTGCCAGCAGCTTAGCTACAGGGGATGAAAAACTGTTTTTT. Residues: CASSLATGDEKLFF.

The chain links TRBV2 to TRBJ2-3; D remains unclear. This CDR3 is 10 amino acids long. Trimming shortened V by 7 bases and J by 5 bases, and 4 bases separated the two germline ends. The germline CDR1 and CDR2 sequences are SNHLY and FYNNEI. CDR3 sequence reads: CASTEDTQYF. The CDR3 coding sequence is TGTGCCAGCACGGAAGATACGCAGTATTTT.

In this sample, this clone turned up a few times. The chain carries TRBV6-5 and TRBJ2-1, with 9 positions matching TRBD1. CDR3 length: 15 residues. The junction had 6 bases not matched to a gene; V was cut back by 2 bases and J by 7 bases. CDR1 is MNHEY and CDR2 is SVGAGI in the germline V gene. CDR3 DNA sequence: TGTGCCAGCAGTTACCCGGGACAGGGTGATAATGAGCAGTTCTTC. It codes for CASSYPGQGDNEQFF.

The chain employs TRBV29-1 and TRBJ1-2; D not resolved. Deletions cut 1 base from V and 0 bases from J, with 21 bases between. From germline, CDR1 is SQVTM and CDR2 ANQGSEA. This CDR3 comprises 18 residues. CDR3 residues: CSVEGLGQETAPNYGYTF. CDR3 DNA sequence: TGCAGCGTTGAAGGTTTAGGTCAGGAAACTGCCCCTAACTATGGCTACACCTTC.

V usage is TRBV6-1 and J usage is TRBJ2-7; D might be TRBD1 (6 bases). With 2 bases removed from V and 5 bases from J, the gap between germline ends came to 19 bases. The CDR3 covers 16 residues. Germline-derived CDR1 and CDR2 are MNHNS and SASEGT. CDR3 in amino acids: CASSESVLDSPDEQYF. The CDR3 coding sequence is TGTGCCAGCAGTGAATCAGTTCTGGACAGTCCGGACGAGCAGTACTTC.

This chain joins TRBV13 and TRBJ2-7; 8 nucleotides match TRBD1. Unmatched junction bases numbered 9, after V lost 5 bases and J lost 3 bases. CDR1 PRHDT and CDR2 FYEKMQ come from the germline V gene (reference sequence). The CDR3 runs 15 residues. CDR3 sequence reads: CASSREEQGVYEQYF. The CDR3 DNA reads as TGTGCCAGCAGCCGAGAAGAACAGGGGGTCTACGAGCAGTACTTC.

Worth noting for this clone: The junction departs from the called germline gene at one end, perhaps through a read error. In nucleotides, the CDR3 is TGTGCTAGCAGCCCAGCCTACTACCGGGATCGCGAGCAGTACTTC. Translating it yields CASSPAYYRDREQYF. The rearrangement links TRBV7-7 to TRBJ2-7, with D possibly TRBD2 on 5 matching bases. The CDR3 is 15 amino acids. The germline CDR1 and CDR2 sequences are SSHAT and FNYEAQ (reference sequence).

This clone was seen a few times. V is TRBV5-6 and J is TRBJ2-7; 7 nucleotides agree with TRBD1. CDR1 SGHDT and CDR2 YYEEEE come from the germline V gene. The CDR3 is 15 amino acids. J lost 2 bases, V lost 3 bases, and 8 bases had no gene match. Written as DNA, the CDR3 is TGTGCCAGCAGCTCATGGGACAGAGACACCTACGAGCAGTACTTC. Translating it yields CASSSWDRDTYEQYF.

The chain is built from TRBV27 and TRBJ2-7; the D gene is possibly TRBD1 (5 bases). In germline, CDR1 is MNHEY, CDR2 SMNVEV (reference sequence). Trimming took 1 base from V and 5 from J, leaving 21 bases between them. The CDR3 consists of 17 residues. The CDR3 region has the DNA TGTGCCAGCAGTTTATACGGGTCAGGGTTGTTGTTCGACGAGCAGTACTTC. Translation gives CASSLYGSGLLFDEQYF.

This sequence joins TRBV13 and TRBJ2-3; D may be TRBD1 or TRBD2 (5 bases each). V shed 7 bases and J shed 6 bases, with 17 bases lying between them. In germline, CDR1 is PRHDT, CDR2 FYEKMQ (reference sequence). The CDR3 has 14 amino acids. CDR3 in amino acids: CASMVGTVGDTQYF. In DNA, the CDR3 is TGTGCCAGCATGGTCGGGACCGTTGGCGATACGCAGTATTTT.

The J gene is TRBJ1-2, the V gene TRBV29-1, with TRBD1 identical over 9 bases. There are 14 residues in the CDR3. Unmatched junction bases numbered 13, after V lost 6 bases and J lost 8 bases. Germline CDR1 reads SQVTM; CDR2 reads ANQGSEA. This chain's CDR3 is CSVYAGTGRRGYTF. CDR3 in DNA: TGCAGCGTATACGCCGGGACAGGGAGGAGAGGCTACACCTTC.

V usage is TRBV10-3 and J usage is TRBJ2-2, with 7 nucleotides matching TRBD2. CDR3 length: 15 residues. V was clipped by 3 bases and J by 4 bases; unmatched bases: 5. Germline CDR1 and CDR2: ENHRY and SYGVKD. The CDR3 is CAISDPGLRTGELFF. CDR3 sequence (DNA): TGTGCCATCAGTGATCCGGGACTACGCACCGGGGAGCTGTTTTTT.

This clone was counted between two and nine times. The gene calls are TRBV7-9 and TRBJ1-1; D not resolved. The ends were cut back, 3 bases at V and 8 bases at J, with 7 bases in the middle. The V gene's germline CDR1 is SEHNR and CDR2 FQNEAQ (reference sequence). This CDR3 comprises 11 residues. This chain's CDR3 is CASSFGLEAFF. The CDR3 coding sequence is TGTGCCAGCAGCTTCGGCCTCGAAGCTTTCTTT.

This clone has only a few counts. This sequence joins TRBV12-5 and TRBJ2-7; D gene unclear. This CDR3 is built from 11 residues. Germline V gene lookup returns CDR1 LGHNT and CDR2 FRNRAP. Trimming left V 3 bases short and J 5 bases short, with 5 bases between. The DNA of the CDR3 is TGTGCTAGTGGTTTAGGCCACGAGCAGTACTTC. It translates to CASGLGHEQYF.

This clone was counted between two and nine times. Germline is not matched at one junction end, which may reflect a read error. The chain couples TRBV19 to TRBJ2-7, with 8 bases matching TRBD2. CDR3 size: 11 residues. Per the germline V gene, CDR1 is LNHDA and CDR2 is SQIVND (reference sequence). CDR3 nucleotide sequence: TGCCCGGGGGGGGCAATCTACGAGCAGTACTTC. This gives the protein CPGGAIYEQYF.

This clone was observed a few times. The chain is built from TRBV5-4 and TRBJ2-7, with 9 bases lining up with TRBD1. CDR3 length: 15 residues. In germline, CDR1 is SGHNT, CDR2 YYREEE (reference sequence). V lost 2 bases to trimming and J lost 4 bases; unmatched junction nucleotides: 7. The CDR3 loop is CASSFPQGAEYEQYF. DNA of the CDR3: TGTGCCAGCAGCTTCCCACAGGGGGCGGAATACGAGCAGTACTTC.

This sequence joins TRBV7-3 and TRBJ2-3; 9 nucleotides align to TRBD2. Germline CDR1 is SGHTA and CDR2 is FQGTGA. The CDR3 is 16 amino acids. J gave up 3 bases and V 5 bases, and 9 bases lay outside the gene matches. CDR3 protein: CASSPWEAGGTDTQYF. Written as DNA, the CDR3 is TGTGCCAGCAGCCCATGGGAAGCGGGGGGTACAGATACGCAGTATTTT.

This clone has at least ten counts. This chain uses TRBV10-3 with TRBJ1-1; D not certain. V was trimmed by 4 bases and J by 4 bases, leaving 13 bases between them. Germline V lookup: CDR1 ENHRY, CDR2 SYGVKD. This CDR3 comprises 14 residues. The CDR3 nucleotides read TGTGCCATCAGTGTTGGGTCCTCCCTCACTGAAGCTTTCTTT. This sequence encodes CAISVGSSLTEAFF.